These 14 T cell receptor beta chains were all obtained from the same sample, sequenced in a study of Graves' ophthalmopathy and Graves' hyperthyroidism. Investigators amplified TCR beta CDR3 regions from RNA transcripts. RT-PCR with HTBI primers came first, then second-round multiplex PCR. TCRdb re-derived calls from the multiplex PCR reads in MiXCR, one entry per CDR3 protein. The profile shows 400,000 or so distinct CDR3 sequences, about a sixth of them singletons. The sample was peripheral blood. These receptors were taken from an adult woman with stable Graves' hyperthyroidism.

This clonotype was detected many times. The J gene is TRBJ2-7, the V gene TRBV11-2; TRBD2 is a possible D gene (5 bases). Per the germline V gene, CDR1 is SGHAT and CDR2 is FQNNGV. With 1 base removed from V and 5 bases from J, the gap between germline ends came to 27 bases. The CDR3 is 19 residues long. The CDR3 region has the DNA TGTGCCAGCAGCTTAGGTAGGGTCAGTGCCCCCATGGGAGACAACGAGCAGTACTTC. Translating gives CASSLGRVSAPMGDNEQYF.

This chain connects TRBV11-2 to TRBJ2-7; weak D call: TRBD2 (5 bases). Germline assignment: CDR1 SGHAT and CDR2 FQNNGV. Trimming cost V 5 bases and J 2 bases, with 19 bases left between them. The CDR3 is 16 residues long. CDR3 DNA sequence: TGTGCCAGCAGCCTCCCGGGATTCTTGGGGACCTACGAGCAGTACTTC. This codes for CASSLPGFLGTYEQYF.

This clonotype was picked up many times. The CDR3 here is CASSPLTGNYGYTF. In nucleotides, the CDR3 is TGTGCCAGCAGTCCTCTCACAGGGAACTATGGCTACACCTTC. The chain links TRBV27 to TRBJ1-2; D might be TRBD1 (6 bases). The V end lost 5 bases, the J end lost 2 bases, and 12 bases lay between the germline ends. Germline CDR1 reads MNHEY; CDR2 reads SMNVEV (reference sequence). There are 14 residues in the CDR3.

This clonotype occurred many times. The rearrangement joins TRBV20-1 to TRBJ1-5; 7 bases agree with TRBD1. CDR1 and CDR2 from the germline V gene are DFQATT and SNEGSKA (reference sequence). With 5 bases clipped from V and 5 bases from J, the junction kept 6 bases outside the gene matches. The CDR3 has 13 amino acids. CDR3 DNA sequence: TGCAGTGCTCGACAGGGAGGGGATCAGCCCCAGCATTTT. Translation gives CSARQGGDQPQHF.

The chain is built from TRBV11-2 and TRBJ2-5; 8 positions match TRBD2. The CDR3 is made up of 18 amino acids. Germline CDR1 reads SGHAT; CDR2 reads FQNNGV. The junction had 15 bases not matched to a gene; V was cut back by 4 bases and J by 2 bases. The CDR3 DNA follows: TGTGCCAGCAGCTCCCGGTTCGGTACTAGCGGACGTCAAGAGACCCAGTACTTC. This codes for CASSSRFGTSGRQETQYF.

This clonotype has at least ten counts. This chain uses TRBV27 with TRBJ2-7; TRBD2 agrees at 12 bases. The CDR3 covers 15 residues. Germline trimming cut 5 bases from V and 3 bases from J; bases unmatched to any gene: 5. The V gene's germline CDR1 is MNHEY and CDR2 SMNVEV (reference sequence). The CDR3 DNA reads as TGTGCCAGCAGTCTCGGACTAGCGGGGTACTACGAGCAGTACTTC. Translated: CASSLGLAGYYEQYF.

This clonotype was seen many times. This chain uses TRBV28 with TRBJ1-2; 9 bases align to TRBD1. V dropped 4 bases and J dropped 7; count of bases not matched to a gene: 7. This CDR3 is 14 amino acids long. Germline V gives CDR1 MDHEN, CDR2 SYDVKM. The CDR3 nucleotides read TGTGCCAGCAGTTCCACCGGGACAGGGCCTGGCTACACCTTC. It codes for CASSSTGTGPGYTF.

This clonotype was recorded at least ten times. The V and J genes are TRBV20-1 and TRBJ1-2, with a tentative D call TRBD1 (6 bases). CDR3 length: 13 residues. Germline CDR1 and CDR2: DFQATT and SNEGSKA (reference sequence). With 1 base removed from V and 4 bases from J, the gap between germline ends came to 10 bases. The CDR3 here is CSARVTGRYGYTF. CDR3 DNA sequence: TGCAGTGCTAGAGTTACAGGGCGCTATGGCTACACCTTC.

This clonotype has at least ten counts. The rearrangement joins TRBV19 to TRBJ2-4; 8 positions agree with TRBD1. This CDR3 spans 13 amino acids. Trimming cost V 5 bases and J 13 bases; bases outside gene matches: 10. CDR1 and CDR2 (germline): LNHDA, SQIVND (reference sequence). This chain's CDR3 is CASSPTGQGLQYF. The CDR3 DNA sequence: TGTGCCAGTAGTCCCACTGGACAGGGTCTACAGTACTTC. The whole variable domain, remainder taken from reference TRBV19 and TRBJ2-4, is DGGITQSPKYLFRKEGQNVTLSCEQNLNHDAMYWYRQDPGQGLRLIYYSQIVNDFQKGDIAEGYSVSREKKESFPLTVTSAQKNPTAFYLCASSPTGQGLQYFGAGTRLSVL.

Many counts were recorded for this clonotype. J is TRBJ2-5 and V is TRBV6-1, with D hard to call. The CDR3 loop spans 16 amino acids. The V gene's germline CDR1 is MNHNS and CDR2 SASEGT. Trimming took 7 bases from V and 4 from J, leaving 22 bases between them. CDR3 sequence: CASTNQNPAFGETQYF. The DNA for the CDR3 is TGTGCCAGCACGAATCAAAACCCGGCTTTTGGAGAGACCCAGTACTTC.

This clonotype came up many times. The chain combines TRBV27 with TRBJ1-1, with TRBD1 matching over 10 bases. Per the germline V gene, CDR1 is MNHEY and CDR2 is SMNVEV (reference sequence). V shed 5 bases, J shed 9 bases, and the junction held 6 bases outside the gene matches. CDR3 length: 13 residues. In DNA, the CDR3 is TGTGCCAGCAGTCTCCGGGACAGGGGAAAAGCTTTCTTT. Translated: CASSLRDRGKAFF.

The chain combines TRBV5-1 with TRBJ1-1, with 9 bases that match TRBD1. V was pared by 5 bases and J by 5 bases, with 10 bases of the junction left unmatched. This CDR3 has 15 residues. Germline-derived CDR1 and CDR2 are SGHRS and YFSETQ. The CDR3 reads CASRKLDRGWTEAFF. CDR3 coding DNA: TGCGCCAGCAGGAAGTTAGACAGGGGGTGGACTGAAGCTTTCTTT.

This clonotype was observed many times. The chain links TRBV28 to TRBJ2-7, with a tentative D call TRBD1 (5 bases). V lost 3 bases and J 3 bases, leaving 15 bases between the germline ends. Germline lookup yields CDR1 MDHEN and CDR2 SYDVKM. The CDR3 loop spans 15 amino acids. The CDR3 DNA is TGTGCCAGCAGTTTGCAAAGGGGCACTATCTACGAGCAGTACTTC. It encodes CASSLQRGTIYEQYF.

This clonotype was seen ten or more times. The rearrangement joins TRBV24-1 to TRBJ2-2; 10 bases are a match to TRBD2. V trimming: 3 bases; J trimming: 1 base; junction bases outside the gene matches: 4. CDR3 length equals 17 residues. Germline loops: CDR1 KGHDR, CDR2 SFDVKD. Written as DNA, the CDR3 is TGTGCCACCAGTGATGCTAGCGGGAGAAAGAACACCGGGGAGCTGTTTTTT. Its protein is CATSDASGRKNTGELFF.